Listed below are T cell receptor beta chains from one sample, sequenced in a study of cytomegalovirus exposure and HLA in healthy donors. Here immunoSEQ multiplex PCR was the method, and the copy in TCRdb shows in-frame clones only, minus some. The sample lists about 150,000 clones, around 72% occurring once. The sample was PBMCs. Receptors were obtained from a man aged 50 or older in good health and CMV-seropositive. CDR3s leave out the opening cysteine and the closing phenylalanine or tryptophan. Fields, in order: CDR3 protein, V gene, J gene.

CDR3aa: ASSPQTGDSNEKLF; v_gene: TRBV18; j_gene: TRBJ1-4
CDR3aa: ASSLSSGGADEQY; v_gene: TRBV5-1; j_gene: TRBJ2-7
CDR3aa: ASSERLPLAETQY; v_gene: TRBV6-1; j_gene: TRBJ2-5
CDR3aa: ASSSGAGFYNSPLH; v_gene: TRBV7-9; j_gene: TRBJ1-6
CDR3aa: ASSVRVNNSPLH; v_gene: TRBV9; j_gene: TRBJ1-6
CDR3aa: ASSLRGGSNTGELF; v_gene: TRBV11-2; j_gene: TRBJ2-2
CDR3aa: ASSQDVRGRSEQY; v_gene: TRBV4-2; j_gene: TRBJ2-7
CDR3aa: ASSLVGVGEQY; v_gene: TRBV27; j_gene: TRBJ2-7
CDR3aa: AISAVQMSGQETQY; v_gene: TRBV10-3; j_gene: TRBJ2-5
CDR3aa: ASSSGQESNQPQH; v_gene: TRBV2; j_gene: TRBJ1-5
CDR3aa: ASEWVRSSNQPQY; v_gene: TRBV6-1; j_gene: -
CDR3aa: ASSVQGPNQPQH; v_gene: TRBV6-1; j_gene: TRBJ1-5
CDR3aa: ASSVDYGYT; v_gene: TRBV6-1; j_gene: TRBJ1-2
CDR3aa: FFFKQKTAYEQY; v_gene: TRBV11-2; j_gene: TRBJ2-7
CDR3aa: ASSFLQGARYEQY; v_gene: TRBV28; j_gene: TRBJ2-7
CDR3aa: ASSSGTSFDNEQF; v_gene: TRBV11-1; j_gene: TRBJ2-1
CDR3aa: ASILRESGRNEQF; v_gene: TRBV6-1; j_gene: TRBJ2-1
CDR3aa: ASSVWGLAGGPSSYNEQF; v_gene: TRBV2; j_gene: TRBJ2-1
CDR3aa: ASSFDSDSNQPQH; v_gene: TRBV6-1; j_gene: TRBJ1-5
CDR3aa: ASSLWDRGAEAF; v_gene: TRBV18; j_gene: TRBJ1-1
CDR3aa: ASSEYQDYGYT; v_gene: TRBV10-1; j_gene: TRBJ1-2
CDR3aa: SSSGATDTQY; v_gene: TRBV29-1; j_gene: TRBJ2-3
CDR3aa: ASSLDRATEAF; v_gene: TRBV7-6; j_gene: TRBJ1-1
CDR3aa: ASRGQARNEQF; v_gene: TRBV6-5; j_gene: TRBJ2-1
CDR3aa: ASRYRVLYNEQF; v_gene: TRBV2; j_gene: TRBJ2-1
CDR3aa: SVEVTQGMGGYT; v_gene: TRBV29-1; j_gene: TRBJ1-2
CDR3aa: ASSLRSGQGATGELF; v_gene: TRBV7-2; j_gene: TRBJ2-2
CDR3aa: ASGASQLNYNEQF; v_gene: TRBV27; j_gene: TRBJ2-1
CDR3aa: AWSGVGTRRYHNEQF; v_gene: TRBV30; j_gene: TRBJ2-1
CDR3aa: ASSLASREAGELF; v_gene: TRBV7-6; j_gene: TRBJ2-2
CDR3aa: ASRRQLGTEAF; v_gene: TRBV2; j_gene: TRBJ1-1
CDR3aa: ASSLGTAGTGELF; v_gene: TRBV7-6; j_gene: TRBJ2-2
CDR3aa: ASSQDSSNGRGTGELF; v_gene: TRBV4-3; j_gene: TRBJ2-2
CDR3aa: ASSPRQAGSYYGYT; v_gene: TRBV18; j_gene: TRBJ1-2
CDR3aa: ASRRQANTEAF; v_gene: TRBV14; j_gene: TRBJ1-1
CDR3aa: SAGLAGASTDTQY; v_gene: TRBV29-1; j_gene: TRBJ2-3
CDR3aa: SVRYPGLRGTEAF; v_gene: TRBV29-1; j_gene: TRBJ1-1
CDR3aa: ASSTGTGGLLAKNIQY; v_gene: TRBV14; j_gene: TRBJ2-4
CDR3aa: ASSYSPGPGYEQY; v_gene: TRBV6-5; j_gene: TRBJ2-7